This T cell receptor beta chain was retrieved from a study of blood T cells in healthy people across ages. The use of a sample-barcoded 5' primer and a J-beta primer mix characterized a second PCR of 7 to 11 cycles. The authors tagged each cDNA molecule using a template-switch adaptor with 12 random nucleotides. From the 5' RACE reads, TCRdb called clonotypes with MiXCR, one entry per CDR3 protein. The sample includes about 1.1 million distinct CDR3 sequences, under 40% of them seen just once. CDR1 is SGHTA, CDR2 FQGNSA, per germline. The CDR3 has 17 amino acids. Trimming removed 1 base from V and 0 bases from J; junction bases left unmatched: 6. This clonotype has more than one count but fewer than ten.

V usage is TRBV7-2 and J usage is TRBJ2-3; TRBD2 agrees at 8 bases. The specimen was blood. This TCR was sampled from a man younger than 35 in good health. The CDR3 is CASSLGAAGASTDTQYF. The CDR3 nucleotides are TGTGCCAGCAGCTTAGGAGCAGCGGGGGCTAGCACAGATACGCAGTATTTT.